The 8 T cell receptor beta chains below all came from one sample that was sequenced in a study of blood T cells in healthy people across ages. A sample-barcoded 5' primer and a J-beta primer mix were used in a second PCR of roughly 7 to 11 cycles. TCRdb processed the 5' RACE reads anew with MiXCR; each CDR3 protein has one entry. The top ten clones hold roughly 24% of a sample with around 780,000 distinct CDR3 sequences, roughly three fifths of them seen once. Source material: blood. The receptor set was obtained from a man aged 40-55 years in good health.

V and J are TRBV20-1 and TRBJ2-1, with 7 bases fitting TRBD2. The J call may be in error: the DNA end matches TRBJ2-7 better. The germline gives CDR1 DFQATT, CDR2 SNEGSKA (reference sequence). The CDR3 runs 13 residues. CDR3 protein: CSARSGTYNEQYF. The CDR3 DNA follows: TGCAGTGCTAGAAGCGGGACCTACAATGAGCAGTACTTC.

The chain has TRBV25-1 and TRBJ1-1; no definite D call. Germline loops: CDR1 MGHDK, CDR2 SYGVNS. The ends were cut back, 4 bases at V and 5 bases at J, with 11 bases in the middle. The CDR3 contains 13 residues. The CDR3 nucleotides read TGTGCCAGCAGTGTTCGTGGACGGACTGAAGCTTTCTTT. Protein: CASSVRGRTEAFF.

The chain uses TRBV7-8 and TRBJ2-5, with D unresolved. V was cut by 1 base and J by 5 bases, with 17 bases left in between. CDR1 and CDR2 from the germline V gene are SGHVS and FQNEAQ. The CDR3 is 16 residues long. The CDR3 DNA sequence: TGTGCCAGCAGCTTAGGTCCTTTGGGTCAAGGGGAGACCCAGTACTTC. It specifies CASSLGPLGQGETQYF. The variable domain in full, completed from reference TRBV7-8 and TRBJ2-5, reads GAGVSQSPRYKVAKRGQDVALRCDPISGHVSLFWYQQALGQGPEFLTYFQNEAQLDKSGLPSDRFFAERPEGSVSTLKIQRTQQEDSAVYLCASSLGPLGQGETQYFGPGTRLLVL.

In this sample, this clonotype turned up many times. The V call is TRBV3-1, the J call TRBJ2-5, with D perhaps being TRBD1 or TRBD2 (5 bases each). CDR3 length: 15 amino acids. Germline V gene lookup returns CDR1 LGHDT and CDR2 YNNKEL (reference sequence). V dropped 0 bases and J dropped 1 base, with 9 bases sitting between them. CDR3 nucleotide sequence: TGTGCCAGCAGCCAAGATCCGGGACGCCAAGAGACCCAGTACTTC. Amino acids: CASSQDPGRQETQYF.

The gene calls are TRBV7-2 and TRBJ2-7; 11 nucleotides agree with TRBD2. Germline V gene sequence: CDR1 SGHTA, CDR2 FQGNSA. J gave up 7 bases and V 5 bases, and 13 bases lay outside the gene matches. The CDR3 spans 16 residues. The CDR3 loop reads CASSQTSGVNDNEQYF. The CDR3 bases are TGTGCCAGCAGCCAGACTAGCGGGGTAAACGACAATGAGCAGTACTTC.

This chain connects TRBV24-1 to TRBJ2-5, with D tentatively TRBD1 or TRBD2 (5 bases each). CDR3 size: 15 residues. The ends were cut back, 4 bases at V and 2 bases at J, with 13 bases in the middle. Germline lookup yields CDR1 KGHDR and CDR2 SFDVKD. The CDR3 sequence is CATSDPSGRQETQYF. The CDR3 DNA follows: TGTGCCACCAGTGACCCGTCGGGGCGGCAAGAGACCCAGTACTTC.

The chain is built from TRBV10-2 and TRBJ2-1; D remains ambiguous. V was cut by 8 bases and J by 7 bases, with 9 bases left in between. The CDR3 is 11 amino acids. CDR1 and CDR2 from the germline V gene are WSHSY and SAAADI. The CDR3, as DNA: TGCGCCAGCCATGCCAAAAATGAGCAGTTCTTC. This encodes CASHAKNEQFF.

J is TRBJ2-7 and V is TRBV15; D is possibly TRBD2 (7 bases). This CDR3 has 16 residues. Germline loops: CDR1 LNHNV, CDR2 YYDKDF (reference sequence). Between the trimmed V and J ends, which lost 1 base and 3 bases, there was a span of 16 bases. CDR3 protein: CATSRVDQGTNYEQYF. The CDR3 DNA follows: TGTGCCACCAGCAGAGTTGATCAGGGGACTAACTACGAGCAGTACTTC.